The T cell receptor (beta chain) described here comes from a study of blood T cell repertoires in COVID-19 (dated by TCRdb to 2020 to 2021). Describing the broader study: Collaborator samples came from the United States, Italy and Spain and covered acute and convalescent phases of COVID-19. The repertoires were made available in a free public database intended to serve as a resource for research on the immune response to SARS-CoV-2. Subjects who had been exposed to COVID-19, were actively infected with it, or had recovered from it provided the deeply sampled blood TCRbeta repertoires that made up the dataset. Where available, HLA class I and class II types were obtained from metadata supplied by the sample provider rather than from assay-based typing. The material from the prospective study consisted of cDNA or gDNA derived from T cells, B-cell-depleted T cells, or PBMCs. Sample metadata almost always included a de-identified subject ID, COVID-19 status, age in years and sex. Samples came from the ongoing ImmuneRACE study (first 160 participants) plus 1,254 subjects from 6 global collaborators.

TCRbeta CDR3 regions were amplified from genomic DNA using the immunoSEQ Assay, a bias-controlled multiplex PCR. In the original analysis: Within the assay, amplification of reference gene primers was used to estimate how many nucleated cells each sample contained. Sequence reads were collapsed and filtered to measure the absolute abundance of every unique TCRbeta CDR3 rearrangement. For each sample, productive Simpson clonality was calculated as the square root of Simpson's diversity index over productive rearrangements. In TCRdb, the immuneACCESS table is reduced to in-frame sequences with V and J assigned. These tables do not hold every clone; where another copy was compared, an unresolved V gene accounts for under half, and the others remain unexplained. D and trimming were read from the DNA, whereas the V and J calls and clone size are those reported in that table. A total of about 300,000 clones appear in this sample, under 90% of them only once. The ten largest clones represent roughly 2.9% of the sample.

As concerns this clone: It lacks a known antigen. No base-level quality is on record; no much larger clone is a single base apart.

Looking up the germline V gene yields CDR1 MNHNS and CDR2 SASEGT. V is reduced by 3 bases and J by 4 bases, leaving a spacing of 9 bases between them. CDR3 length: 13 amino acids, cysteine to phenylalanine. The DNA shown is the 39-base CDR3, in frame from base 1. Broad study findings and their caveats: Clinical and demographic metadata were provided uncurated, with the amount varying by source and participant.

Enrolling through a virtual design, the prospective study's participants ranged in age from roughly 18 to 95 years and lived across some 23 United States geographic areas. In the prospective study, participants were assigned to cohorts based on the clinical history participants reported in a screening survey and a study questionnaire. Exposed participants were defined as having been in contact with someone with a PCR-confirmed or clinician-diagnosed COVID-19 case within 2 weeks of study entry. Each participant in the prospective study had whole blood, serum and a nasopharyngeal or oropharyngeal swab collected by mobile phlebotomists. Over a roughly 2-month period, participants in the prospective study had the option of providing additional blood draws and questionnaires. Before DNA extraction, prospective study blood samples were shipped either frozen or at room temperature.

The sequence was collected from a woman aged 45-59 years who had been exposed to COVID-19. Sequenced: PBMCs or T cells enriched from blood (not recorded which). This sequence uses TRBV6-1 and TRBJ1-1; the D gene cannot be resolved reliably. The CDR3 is CASSDLSATEAFF. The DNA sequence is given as TGTGCCAGCAGTGATCTATCCGCCACTGAAGCTTTCTTT.